This T cell receptor (beta chain) emerged from a study of OX40 agonist ivuxolimab in advanced cancers. Study background: Six ivuxolimab dose levels, 0.01 to 10 mg/kg, were given intravenously every 2 weeks.

Study findings and constraints: Certain nonresponding patients likewise had low normalized T-cell clonal expansion. In CD8+ T cells, expanded clones were on average more numerous than in CD4+.

Clones were read by immunoSEQ multiplex PCR, and TCRdb kept only the in-frame ones, dropping some. The sample records about 100,000 clones, about 88% being singletons. This clone was picked up many times. The target antigen is unknown. Patients with a history of autoimmune disease or on systemic immunosuppression were excluded. The TCR comes from an adult with an advanced solid tumor such as melanoma, head and neck, liver or kidney cancer. The sample consisted of CD4+ or CD8+ T cells sorted from blood, taken in a trial of the OX40 agonist ivuxolimab.

DNA of the CDR3: TGTGCCAGCAGCGCGGAGACAGGGGCTAATTCACCCCTCCACTTT. It is translated as CASSAETGANSPLHF. The V call is TRBV9, the J call TRBJ1-6; 8 bases map to TRBD1. J lost 6 bases, V lost 3 bases, and 5 bases had no gene match. The CDR3 is 15 residues long. The germline CDR1 and CDR2 sequences are SGDLS and YYNGEE.